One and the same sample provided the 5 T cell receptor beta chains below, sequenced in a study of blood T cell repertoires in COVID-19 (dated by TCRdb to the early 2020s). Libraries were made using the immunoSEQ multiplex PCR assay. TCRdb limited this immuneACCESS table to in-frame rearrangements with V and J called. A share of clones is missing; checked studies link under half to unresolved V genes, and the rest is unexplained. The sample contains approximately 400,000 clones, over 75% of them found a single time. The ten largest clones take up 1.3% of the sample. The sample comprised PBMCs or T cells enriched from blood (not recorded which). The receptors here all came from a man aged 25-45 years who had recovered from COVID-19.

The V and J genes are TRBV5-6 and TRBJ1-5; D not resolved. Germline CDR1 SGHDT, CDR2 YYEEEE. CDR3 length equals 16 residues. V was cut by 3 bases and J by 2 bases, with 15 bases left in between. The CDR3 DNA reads TGTGCCAGCAGCTCCCGCGGGCTGTTGGGCAATCAGCCCCAGCATTTT. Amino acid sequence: CASSSRGLLGNQPQHF.

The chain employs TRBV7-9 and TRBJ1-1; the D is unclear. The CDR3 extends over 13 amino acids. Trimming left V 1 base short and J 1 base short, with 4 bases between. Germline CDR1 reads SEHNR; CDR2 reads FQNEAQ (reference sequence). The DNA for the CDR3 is TGTGCCAGCAGCTTAGGTCAGAACACTGAAGCTTTCTTT. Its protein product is CASSLGQNTEAFF.

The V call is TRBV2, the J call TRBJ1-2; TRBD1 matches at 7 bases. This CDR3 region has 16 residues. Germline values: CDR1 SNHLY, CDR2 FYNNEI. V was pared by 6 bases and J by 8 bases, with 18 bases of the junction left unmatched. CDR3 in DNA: TGTGCCAGCAGCCCCCGGTCCAGGGGGGAGATCTGGGGCTACACCTTC. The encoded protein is CASSPRSRGEIWGYTF. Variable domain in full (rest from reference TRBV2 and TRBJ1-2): EPEVTQTPSHQVTQMGQEVILRCVPISNHLYFYWYRQILGQKVEFLVSFYNNEISEKSEIFDDQFSVERPDGSNFTLKIRSTKLEDSAMYFCASSPRSRGEIWGYTFGSGTRLTVV.

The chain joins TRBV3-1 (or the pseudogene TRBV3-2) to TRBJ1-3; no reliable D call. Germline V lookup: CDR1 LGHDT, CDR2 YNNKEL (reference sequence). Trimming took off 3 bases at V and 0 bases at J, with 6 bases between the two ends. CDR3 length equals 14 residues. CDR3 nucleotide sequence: TGTGCCAGCAGCCAGCCAGTCTCTGGAAACACCATATATTTT. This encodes CASSQPVSGNTIYF.

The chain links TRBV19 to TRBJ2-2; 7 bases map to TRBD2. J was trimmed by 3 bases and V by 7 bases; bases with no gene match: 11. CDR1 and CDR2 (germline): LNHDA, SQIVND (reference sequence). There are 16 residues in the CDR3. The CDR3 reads CASKGLAAGDTGELFF. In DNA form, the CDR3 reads TGTGCCAGTAAAGGTCTAGCGGCGGGGGACACCGGGGAGCTGTTTTTT.